This TCR beta chain was captured by sequencing in a study of T cells after somatic rescue of genetic block. Assay used: immunoSEQ multiplex PCR; TCRdb lists only in-frame clones, some missing. The sample has 55,000 or so clones, approximately 96% seen once. This CDR3 is built from 14 residues. Trimming took off 0 bases at V and 1 base at J, with 4 bases between the two ends. From germline, CDR1 is LGHNA and CDR2 YNFKEQ. V usage is TRBV4-2 and J usage is TRBJ1-5, with D unclear. The clonotype comes from a child younger than two. The specimen was peripheral blood mononuclear cells (PBMCs). For the CDR3, the DNA is TGTGCCAGCAGCCAAGATGCCAGCAATCAGCCCCAGCATTTT. It is translated as CASSQDASNQPQHF.